The clone carrying this T cell receptor (beta chain) was observed a single time. This sample was taken from a study of blood T cell repertoires in COVID-19. Original data processing: Amplifying reference gene primers gave estimates of nucleated cell counts. Measured with immunoSEQ multiplex PCR; TCRdb has only the in-frame clones, and not every one. Clone size and V and J calls were adopted from that table, with D and trimming inferred from the DNA. The sample carries 400,000 to 500,000 clones, about nine tenths recorded once. The CDR3 has 14 amino acids. V gave up 10 bases and J gave up 1 base; unmatched junction bases: 8. Germline CDR1 ENHRY, CDR2 SYGVKD.

The chain has TRBV10-3 and TRBJ1-1; TRBD1 aligns across 8 bases. This TCR was recovered from a woman in her twenties or thirties with active or convalescent COVID-19. The sample consisted of peripheral blood. Here the CDR3 reads CASGGDRGNTEAFF. In nucleotides, the CDR3 is TGTGCCAGCGGGGGAGACAGGGGGAACACTGAAGCTTTCTTT.